Following are 4 T cell receptor beta chains from one sample sequenced in a study of cytomegalovirus exposure and HLA in healthy donors. Vbeta (60) and Jbeta (13) primers were used in the PCR. Sequenced by immunoSEQ multiplex PCR; TCRdb stores in-frame clones only, minus some. The repertoire has about 150,000 clones, around 72% of them found once; the top ten carry about 1.3%. Sample: PBMCs. These receptors all come from a young man in good health and CMV-seronegative.

This clone appeared a single time. In DNA, the CDR3 is TGTGCCAGTAGTATACAAGGGAGCACCGGGGAGCTGTTTTTT. Residues: CASSIQGSTGELFF. The V gene is TRBV19, the J gene TRBJ2-2; tentative D call: TRBD2 (5 bases). CDR3 length equals 14 residues. Trimming stripped 2 bases from V and 4 bases from J, with 8 bases between. Germline CDR1 and CDR2: LNHDA and SQIVND (reference sequence).

The V and J genes are TRBV7-9 and TRBJ1-4; 11 positions match TRBD1. CDR1 is SEHNR, CDR2 FQNEAQ, per germline (reference sequence). The CDR3 extends over 17 amino acids. Trimming cost V 10 bases and J 4 bases; bases outside gene matches: 14. The CDR3 coding sequence is TGTGCCACCAAAACCCGGACAGGGGGCAACCTTAATGAAAAACTGTTTTTT. Protein: CATKTRTGGNLNEKLFF.

The rearrangement links TRBV5-1 to TRBJ2-3, with a weak D call TRBD1 (6 bases). V was cut by 5 bases and J by 2 bases, with 18 bases left in between. Germline assignment: CDR1 SGHRS and CDR2 YFSETQ. The CDR3 sequence is 16 residues long. The CDR3 spells CASRLSGPGVTDTQYF. The DNA for the CDR3 is TGCGCCAGCAGATTGAGTGGCCCAGGGGTCACAGATACGCAGTATTTT.

The V call is TRBV5-1, the J call TRBJ2-2; a possible D gene is TRBD2 (5 bases). Per germline, CDR1 SGHRS and CDR2 YFSETQ. The CDR3 has 15 residues. Deletions cut 2 bases from V and 5 bases from J, with 13 bases between. The CDR3, as DNA: TGCGCCAGCAGCTTACGGACGAGACTAACCGGGGAGCTGTTTTTT. It codes for CASSLRTRLTGELFF.